The entry below gives a single T cell receptor (beta chain) sequence along with its context. This specimen belongs to a study of cytomegalovirus exposure and HLA in healthy donors. This table comes from immunoSEQ multiplex PCR, and its TCRdb copy is limited to in-frame clones, with some not included. The table has about 120,000 clones, about 91% seen once. CDR1 is SEHNR, CDR2 FQNEAQ, per germline (reference sequence). The V and J ends lost 1 base and 2 bases, in that order; junction bases with no gene match: 2. The CDR3 loop spans 15 amino acids. This TCR came from a woman aged 18-35 years in good health and CMV-seronegative. V gene TRBV7-9 combines with J gene TRBJ1-5; 7 bases align to TRBD1. Sequenced material: PBMCs. CDR3 amino acids: CASSLGRGGNQPQHF. The DNA for the CDR3 is TGTGCCAGCAGCTTAGGCAGGGGGGGCAATCAGCCCCAGCATTTT.